The clone carrying this T cell receptor (beta chain) occurred once. Its target is not known. This specimen belongs to a study of OX40 agonist ivuxolimab in advanced cancers. Study as a whole: The study enrolled dose-escalation patients with hepatocellular carcinoma, melanoma, renal cell or head and neck cancer.

Trimming at V came to 4 bases and at J to 2 bases, leaving 7 bases not matched to a gene. The CDR3 contains 16 residues. The germline gives CDR1 SNHLY, CDR2 FYNNEI. TCRdb's table, derived via immunoSEQ multiplex PCR, lists solely in-frame clones and lacks some. The table lists roughly 76,000 clones, approximately 88% of them singletons. Findings and caveats of the study: Among the lowest levels of clonal expansion were found in partial responders at 0.1-3.0 mg/kg. Both CD4+ and CD8+ T cell populations in blood had undergone clonal expansion by week 6 at 0.1 to 3.0 mg/kg.

The V gene is TRBV2, the J gene TRBJ2-3; 9 bases match TRBD1. This specimen was CD4+ or CD8+ T cells sorted from blood, taken in a trial of the OX40 agonist ivuxolimab. The sequence came from an adult with an advanced solid tumor such as melanoma, head and neck, liver or kidney cancer. CDR3 region: CASSGPGQGFTDTQYF. The CDR3 nucleotides read TGTGCCAGCAGTGGACCGGGACAGGGATTCACAGATACGCAGTATTTT.